These 27 T cell receptor beta chains were sequenced from one sample in a study of shared clonotypes between healthy human individuals. This table comes from immunoSEQ multiplex PCR, and its TCRdb copy is limited to in-frame clones, with some not included. The sample has more than 2 million clones, 95% seen once; the top ten hold roughly 0.13%. Material: naive CD4+ T cells sorted from blood. As to subset: CD45RA+ positively selected. Source of these receptors: a man between 18 and 35 years old in good health.

V is TRBV28 and J is TRBJ1-5; D perhaps matches TRBD1 (6 bases). The CDR3 loop spans 19 amino acids. Germline CDR1 and CDR2: MDHEN and SYDVKM. V lost 7 bases to trimming and J lost 0 bases, with 25 bases between them. CDR3 sequence (DNA): TGTGCCAGCACGAAAGAGGGGAGGGGGATAAACTATAGCAATCAGCCCCAGCATTTT. The encoded protein is CASTKEGRGINYSNQPQHF.

The gene calls are TRBV6-6 and TRBJ1-3; D gene uncertain. The CDR3 is 15 amino acids. V lost 5 bases, J lost 0 bases, and 11 bases lay in between. CDR1 and CDR2 (germline): MNHNY, SVGAGI (reference sequence). CDR3 sequence reads: CASSRGPTSGNTIYF. CDR3 DNA: TGTGCCAGCAGTCGCGGTCCAACCTCTGGAAACACCATATATTTT.

The chain is built from TRBV6-6 and TRBJ1-1; D call uncertain. CDR3 length: 15 residues. Germline V CDR1 and CDR2: MNHNY, SVGAGI (reference sequence). V lost 4 bases, J lost 2 bases, and 14 bases lay in between. The CDR3: CASSFLLPGNTEAFF. CDR3 DNA sequence: TGTGCCAGCAGTTTTCTTTTACCCGGTAACACTGAAGCTTTCTTT.

The rearrangement uses TRBV5-4 and TRBJ2-7; 8 bases map to TRBD1. Per the germline V gene, CDR1 is SGHNT and CDR2 is YYREEE (reference sequence). V lost 2 bases and J lost 1; bases outside the gene matches: 8. The CDR3 length is 16 residues. CDR3 DNA: TGTGCCAGCAGCTTTACCGGACAGGGCCAATCCTACGAGCAGTACTTC. This codes for CASSFTGQGQSYEQYF.

The CDR3 sequence is CASSDRGTSGNYEQYF. Here the CDR3 DNA reads TGTGCCAGCAGCGATCGGGGGACTAGCGGGAATTACGAGCAGTACTTC. The J gene is TRBJ2-7, the V gene TRBV5-4, with TRBD2 matching over 13 bases. The CDR3 extends over 16 amino acids. Unmatched junction bases numbered 8, after V lost 4 bases and J lost 4 bases. Germline values: CDR1 SGHNT, CDR2 YYREEE (reference sequence).

The gene calls are TRBV2 and TRBJ2-7; TRBD2 might be the D (6 bases). This CDR3 contains 15 residues. V shed 6 bases and J shed 0 bases, with 15 bases lying between them. CDR1 and CDR2 (germline): SNHLY, FYNNEI. The CDR3 spells CASSRGLNPSYEQYF. CDR3 nucleotide sequence: TGTGCCAGCAGCCGGGGACTCAACCCCTCCTACGAGCAGTACTTC. Full variable domain (missing parts from reference TRBV2 and TRBJ2-7): EPEVTQTPSHQVTQMGQEVILRCVPISNHLYFYWYRQILGQKVEFLVSFYNNEISEKSEIFDDQFSVERPDGSNFTLKIRSTKLEDSAMYFCASSRGLNPSYEQYFGPGTRLTVT.

V and J are TRBV28 and TRBJ1-5, with unresolved D. CDR3 size: 16 residues. V lost 7 bases and J 0 bases, leaving 16 bases between the germline ends. Germline values: CDR1 MDHEN, CDR2 SYDVKM. The CDR3 DNA reads as TGTGCCAGCACCGAAATAGACTGGTATAGCAATCAGCCCCAGCATTTT. Its translation is CASTEIDWYSNQPQHF.

Notes on this clone: The same CDR3 can be traced to other DNA sequences in this sample. The chain employs TRBV9 and TRBJ1-1; D remains unclear. CDR1 and CDR2 (germline): SGDLS, YYNGEE. Between the trimmed V and J ends, which lost 2 bases and 0 bases, there was a span of 5 bases. This CDR3 contains 13 residues. The CDR3 DNA sequence: TGTGCCAGCAGCGTCGACATGAACACTGAAGCTTTCTTT. Translation: CASSVDMNTEAFF. Full variable domain (remainder filled in from reference TRBV9 and TRBJ1-1): DSGVTQTPKHLITATGQRVTLRCSPRSGDLSVYWYQQSLDQGLQFLIQYYNGEERAKGNILERFSAQQFPDLHSELNLSSLELGDSALYFCASSVDMNTEAFFGQGTRLTVV.

The chain carries TRBV6-6 and TRBJ2-5; no clear D. This CDR3 is built from 16 residues. V was clipped by 2 bases and J by 1 base, with 14 bases between them. Germline lookup yields CDR1 MNHNY and CDR2 SVGAGI (reference sequence). The CDR3 region is CASSYKTSSAQETQYF. The CDR3 bases are TGTGCCAGCAGTTACAAGACCAGCAGTGCCCAAGAGACCCAGTACTTC.

This sequence joins TRBV10-3 and TRBJ1-1, with D maybe TRBD1 (6 bases). Germline loops: CDR1 ENHRY, CDR2 SYGVKD. V shed 6 bases and J shed 0 bases, with 11 bases lying between them. The CDR3 loop spans 14 amino acids. DNA of the CDR3: TGTGCCATCAGGGCCGGGACAATGAACACTGAAGCTTTCTTT. Translated, it gives CAIRAGTMNTEAFF.

The J gene is TRBJ1-1, the V gene TRBV28; D unresolved. V shed 5 bases and J shed 11 bases, with 15 bases lying between them. Germline CDR1 and CDR2: MDHEN and SYDVKM. This CDR3 comprises 12 residues. The CDR3 is CASSPNPSGAFF. The CDR3 region has the DNA TGTGCCAGCAGTCCGAACCCAAGCGGGGCTTTCTTT.

This sequence joins TRBV18 and TRBJ1-1; D remains ambiguous. The germline CDR1 and CDR2 sequences are KGHSH and LQKENI. V was pared by 5 bases and J by 2 bases, with 9 bases between. The CDR3 totals 13 residues. The DNA of the CDR3 is TGTGCCAGCTCAACGAGAGAAAACACTGAAGCTTTCTTT. This encodes CASSTRENTEAFF.

The chain uses TRBV6-1 and TRBJ2-5; the D gene is possibly TRBD1 (6 bases). V was cut by 0 bases and J by 2 bases, with 19 bases left in between. CDR3 length: 18 amino acids. Germline CDR1 MNHNS, CDR2 SASEGT. CDR3 coding DNA: TGTGCCAGCAGTGAAGCTCTCAGGGGTCAATGGGGGCAAGAGACCCAGTACTTC. Its translation: CASSEALRGQWGQETQYF.

For this clone: This sample also contains other DNA sequences that code for the same CDR3. The chain joins TRBV18 to TRBJ1-2, with 9 bases lining up with TRBD1. Trimming cost V 1 base and J 2 bases; bases outside gene matches: 2. The CDR3 runs to 15 residues. The germline gives CDR1 KGHSH, CDR2 LQKENI. The CDR3: CASSPLGQGNYGYTF. The CDR3 region has the DNA TGTGCCAGCTCACCACTGGGACAGGGAAACTATGGCTACACCTTC.

This chain links TRBV25-1 with TRBJ2-5, with a tentative D call TRBD2 (6 bases). CDR3 size: 15 residues. V was clipped by 2 bases and J by 4 bases, with 14 bases between them. Looked up from germline, CDR1 is MGHDK and CDR2 is SYGVNS. The DNA for the CDR3 is TGTGCCAGCAGTGAAGGAGGGACGGCAGGAGAGACCCAGTACTTC. Translation: CASSEGGTAGETQYF.

There are a few counts of this clone. J is TRBJ2-2 and V is TRBV4-1; TRBD1 matches at 9 bases. Per germline, CDR1 MGHRA and CDR2 YSYEKL. With 3 bases clipped from V and 4 bases from J, the junction kept 6 bases outside the gene matches. The length of the CDR3 is 16 residues. The CDR3 region is CASSHPGQGGTGELFF. The CDR3 nucleotides read TGCGCCAGCAGCCATCCGGGACAGGGCGGCACCGGGGAGCTGTTTTTT.

The chain carries TRBV7-9 and TRBJ2-2; D perhaps matches TRBD1 (5 bases). CDR1 and CDR2 from the germline V gene are SEHNR and FQNEAQ (reference sequence). V was cut by 2 bases and J by 1 base, with 8 bases left in between. The CDR3 has 15 residues. This chain's CDR3 is CASSLTQGNTGELFF. The CDR3 DNA reads as TGTGCCAGCAGCTTAACTCAGGGGAACACCGGGGAGCTGTTTTTT.

The gene calls are TRBV30 and TRBJ2-1; D is possibly TRBD1 (6 bases). The CDR3 extends over 14 amino acids. V lost 5 bases, J lost 7 bases, and 18 bases lay in between. Looked up from germline, CDR1 is GTSNPN and CDR2 is SVGIG (reference sequence). This CDR3 reads CAWANRGGNNEQFF. CDR3 in DNA: TGTGCCTGGGCCAATAGAGGGGGTAATAATGAGCAGTTCTTC.

The J gene is TRBJ1-4, the V gene TRBV5-1, with a weak D call TRBD1 (5 bases). Germline CDR1 SGHRS, CDR2 YFSETQ. Trimming pared 0 bases from V and 6 bases from J, leaving 9 bases between. This CDR3 is 14 amino acids long. CDR3: CASSLGQNYEKLFF. DNA of the CDR3: TGCGCCAGCAGCTTGGGACAGAATTATGAAAAACTGTTTTTT.

The chain joins TRBV7-9 to TRBJ2-7; TRBD1 matches at 9 bases. The germline V gene has CDR1 SEHNR and CDR2 FQNEAQ (reference sequence). The CDR3 loop spans 15 amino acids. V gave up 6 bases and J gave up 5 bases; unmatched junction bases: 11. The CDR3 loop reads CASSEIGTGTDEQYF. CDR3 bases: TGTGCCAGCAGTGAAATCGGGACAGGGACAGACGAGCAGTACTTC.

The chain carries TRBV14 and TRBJ1-2; 10 bases match TRBD1. The CDR3 has 15 residues. Germline CDR1 SGHDN, CDR2 FVKESK. V lost 4 bases and J lost 2; bases outside the gene matches: 4. The chain's CDR3 is CASSPTGGANYGYTF. In DNA form, the CDR3 reads TGTGCCAGCAGCCCGACAGGGGGCGCGAACTATGGCTACACCTTC. Looking up the rest from reference TRBV14 and TRBJ1-2 gives the full variable domain: EAGVTQFPSHSVIEKGQTVTLRCDPISGHDNLYWYRRVMGKEIKFLLHFVKESKQDESGMPNNRFLAERTGGTYSTLKVQPAELEDSGVYFCASSPTGGANYGYTFGSGTRLTVV.

A word on this clone: Since a much larger clone is just one base distant, this may be a read error. This sequence joins TRBV11-2 and TRBJ2-5; possibly TRBD1 or TRBD2 for D (5 bases each). CDR3 length: 13 amino acids. V lost 5 bases to trimming and J lost 1 base, with 8 bases between them. CDR1 is SGHAT and CDR2 is FQNNGV in the germline V gene. This CDR3 reads CASSPGTQETQYF. In nucleotides, the CDR3 is TGTGCCAGCAGCCCCGGGACCCAAGAGACCCAGTACTTC.

As regards this clone: Other DNA sequences from this sample encode an identical CDR3 as well. V is TRBV5-1 and J is TRBJ1-2; D perhaps matches TRBD1 (5 bases). Germline CDR1 SGHRS, CDR2 YFSETQ. The CDR3 length is 13 residues. V was shortened by 4 bases and J by 5 bases, with 12 bases between the two germline ends. DNA of the CDR3: TGCGCCAGCAGCCCGGACGGGGGTTATGGCTACACCTTC. The encoded protein is CASSPDGGYGYTF. The complete variable domain, with remaining parts taken from reference TRBV5-1 and TRBJ1-2, reads KAGVTQTPRYLIKTRGQQVTLSCSPISGHRSVSWYQQTPGQGLQFLFEYFSETQRNKGNFPGRFSGRQFSNSRSEMNVSTLELGDSALYLCASSPDGGYGYTFGSGTRLTVV.

The chain is built from TRBV28 and TRBJ1-5, with TRBD1 matching 10 bases. Germline assignment: CDR1 MDHEN and CDR2 SYDVKM. The CDR3 contains 17 residues. J lost 4 bases, V lost 8 bases, and 14 bases had no gene match. Here the CDR3 reads CASRFGGTGVGNQPQHF. CDR3 in DNA: TGTGCCAGCCGCTTTGGGGGGACAGGGGTCGGAAATCAGCCCCAGCATTTT.

This clone was recorded only once. V usage is TRBV6-1 and J usage is TRBJ2-7; TRBD1 might be the D (6 bases). The V gene lost 2 bases and the J gene lost 3 bases, with 20 bases spanning the gap. This CDR3 comprises 17 residues. Germline CDR1 and CDR2: MNHNS and SASEGT. DNA of the CDR3: TGTGCCAGCAGTGAATATCATCAGGGGCGCAGCCTCTACGAGCAGTACTTC. Protein product: CASSEYHQGRSLYEQYF.

V is TRBV9 and J is TRBJ1-6, with D perhaps matching TRBD1 (6 bases). Deletions cut 4 bases from V and 6 bases from J, with 11 bases between. The CDR3 consists of 14 residues. CDR1 is SGDLS, CDR2 YYNGEE, per germline. CDR3 nucleotides: TGTGCCAGCAGCCCCCGACAGGTTAATTCACCCCTCCACTTT. Translation gives CASSPRQVNSPLHF.

CDR3 sequence reads: CASSAAGGVIGTEAFF. CDR3 nucleotides: TGTGCCAGTAGCGCCGCCGGCGGGGTAATAGGCACTGAAGCTTTCTTT. This sequence joins TRBV19 and TRBJ1-1; D gene unclear. CDR1 is LNHDA, CDR2 SQIVND, per germline (reference sequence). This CDR3 comprises 16 residues. Trimming took 6 bases from V and 4 from J, leaving 21 bases between them.